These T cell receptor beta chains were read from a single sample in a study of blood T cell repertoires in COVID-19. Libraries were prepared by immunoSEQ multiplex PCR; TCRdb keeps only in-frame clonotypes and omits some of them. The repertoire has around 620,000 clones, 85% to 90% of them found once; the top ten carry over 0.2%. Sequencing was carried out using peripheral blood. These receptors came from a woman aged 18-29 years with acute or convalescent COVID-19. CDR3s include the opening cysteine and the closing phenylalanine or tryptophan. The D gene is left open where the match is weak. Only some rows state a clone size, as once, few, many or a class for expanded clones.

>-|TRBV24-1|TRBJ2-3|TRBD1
TGTGCCACCAGTGATCGGACAGGGTATAGCACAGATACGCAGTATTTT
CATSDRTGYSTDTQYF
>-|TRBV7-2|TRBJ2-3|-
-
CASSLTWAGGTSF
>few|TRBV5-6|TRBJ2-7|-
TGTGCCAGCAGTTACTACGAGCAGTACTTC
CASSYYEQYF
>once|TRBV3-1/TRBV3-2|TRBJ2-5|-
TGTGCCAGCAGCCAAGGTACAGGGATCCAAGAGACCCAGTACTTC
CASSQGTGIQETQYF
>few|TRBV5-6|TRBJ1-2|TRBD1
TGTGCCAGCAGCCTGGGACAGAATGGCTACACCTTC
CASSLGQNGYTF
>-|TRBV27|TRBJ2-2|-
TGTGCCAGCAGTTACAGGGCCGGGGAGCTGTTTTTT
CASSYRAGELFF
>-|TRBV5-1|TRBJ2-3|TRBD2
TGCGCCAGCAGCTTACCGCTCACTAGCGGGGGAGGCACAGATACGCAGTATTTT
CASSLPLTSGGGTDTQYF
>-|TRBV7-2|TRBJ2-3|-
TGTGCCAGCAGCTTCAACAGGGATAGCACAGATACGCAGTATTTT
CASSFNRDSTDTQYF
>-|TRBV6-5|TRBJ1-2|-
TGTGCCAGCAGTTACTCGCCTAGACAGATGTATGGCTACACCTTC
CASSYSPRQMYGYTF
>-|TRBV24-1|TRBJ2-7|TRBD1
TGTGCCACCAGTGGGACAGGGTCCCCCTACGAGCAGTACTTC
CATSGTGSPYEQYF